Below, 32 T cell receptor beta chains from the same sample are listed, as sequenced in a study of beta chain features in type 1 diabetes. The sequenced template was cDNA made from the entire isolated RNA. Produced via immunoSEQ multiplex PCR; TCRdb's table is partial and in-frame only. The top ten hold approximately 0.05% of the sample, which has under 550,000 clones, more than 9.5% seen once. Sequencing was performed on naive CD4+ T cells from blood. All receptors derive from a woman aged 18 to 35 in good health.

This clone was recorded a few times. The rearrangement uses TRBV4-1 and TRBJ2-3; 9 positions agree with TRBD2. The length of the CDR3 is 16 residues. Germline V gene sequence: CDR1 MGHRA, CDR2 YSYEKL. V lost 3 bases to trimming and J lost 3 bases; unmatched junction nucleotides: 7. The CDR3: CASSQGRAGGTDTQYF. CDR3 DNA: TGCGCCAGCAGCCAGGGAAGAGCGGGGGGAACAGATACGCAGTATTTT.

This clone was seen more than once but under ten times. This chain uses TRBV19 with TRBJ2-3; D gene ambiguous. This CDR3 is 12 amino acids long. From germline, CDR1 is LNHDA and CDR2 SQIVND (reference sequence). V dropped 5 bases and J dropped 4 bases, with 7 bases sitting between them. Here the CDR3 reads CASSFEADTQYF. CDR3 DNA: TGTGCCAGTAGTTTCGAGGCAGATACGCAGTATTTT.

The V call is TRBV5-1, the J call TRBJ1-2; D not resolved. The germline V gene encodes CDR1 SGHRS and CDR2 YFSETQ. Trimming took off 4 bases at V and 6 bases at J, with 7 bases between the two ends. This CDR3 has 11 residues. CDR3 amino acids: CASSAADGYTF. The CDR3 DNA is TGCGCCAGCAGCGCCGCTGATGGCTACACCTTC.

The rearrangement joins TRBV13 to TRBJ2-7, with 13 bases identical to TRBD2. This CDR3 is built from 15 residues. CDR1 and CDR2 from the germline V gene are PRHDT and FYEKMQ (reference sequence). The junction had 13 bases not matched to a gene; V was cut back by 6 bases and J by 11 bases. CDR3 coding DNA: TGTGCCAGCAGAAGAAGGGGGACTAGCGGGATTTTCGAGTACTTC. This translates into CASRRRGTSGIFEYF.

This clone was counted between two and nine times. The chain joins TRBV7-2 to TRBJ1-2; D gene unclear. CDR3 length equals 15 residues. Germline CDR1 and CDR2: SGHTA and FQGNSA. V was cut by 2 bases and J by 0 bases, with 10 bases left in between. CDR3 coding DNA: TGTGCCAGCAGCTTATACCCAGCAGCTAACTATGGCTACACCTTC. This codes for CASSLYPAANYGYTF.

The gene calls are TRBV15 and TRBJ1-5, with D uncertain. Deletions cut 8 bases from V and 3 bases from J, with 11 bases between. Germline-derived CDR1 and CDR2 are LNHNV and YYDKDF (reference sequence). This CDR3 region has 13 residues. CDR3 sequence reads: CATSFGHNQPQHF. The CDR3 coding sequence is TGTGCCACCTCTTTCGGCCACAATCAGCCCCAGCATTTT.

This clone was detected only a few times. The genes are TRBV7-8 and TRBJ2-5; no definite D call. Trimming cost V 1 base and J 4 bases, with 10 bases left between them. The CDR3 sequence is 14 residues long. In germline, CDR1 is SGHVS, CDR2 FQNEAQ. In nucleotides, the CDR3 is TGTGCCAGCAGCTTAGGGCACCCACTAGAGACCCAGTACTTC. Its protein is CASSLGHPLETQYF.

The chain couples TRBV4-1 to TRBJ2-3; 8 bases agree with TRBD2. The germline V gene has CDR1 MGHRA and CDR2 YSYEKL. This CDR3 region has 12 residues. J was trimmed by 9 bases and V by 4 bases; bases with no gene match: 3. This CDR3 is CASSRTGGTQYF. CDR3 DNA: TGCGCCAGCAGCCGGACGGGAGGGACGCAGTATTTT.

V and J are TRBV1 and TRBJ1-5. TRBV1 has pseudogene status. This CDR3 contains 14 residues. DNA of the CDR3: TGCACCAGCAGCCAACTCGTAGGCAATCAGCCCCAGCATTTT. This encodes CTSSQLVGNQPQHF.

The chain has TRBV7-9 and TRBJ2-4; 8 bases are a match to TRBD2. CDR1 and CDR2 (germline): SEHNR, FQNEAQ (reference sequence). The CDR3 is made up of 16 amino acids. The ends lost 5 bases at V and 1 base at J; junction bases unmatched: 7. CDR3: CASSPGGSRAKNIQYF. The CDR3 DNA reads as TGTGCCAGCAGCCCGGGGGGGAGCCGGGCCAAAAACATTCAGTACTTC.

This clone was found a few times. The rearrangement joins TRBV29-1 to TRBJ2-7; D remains unclear. Germline assignment: CDR1 SQVTM and CDR2 ANQGSEA. This CDR3 has 12 residues. V was shortened by 4 bases and J by 1 base, with 8 bases between the two germline ends. For the CDR3, the DNA is TGCAGCGTTGGTAACGGTTCCTACGAGCAGTACTTC. Its protein is CSVGNGSYEQYF.

This clone occurred a few times. The rearrangement links TRBV5-1 to TRBJ2-7; 10 positions agree with TRBD1. Trimming took 4 bases from V and 6 from J; bases not matched to a gene: 10. Germline V gene data show CDR1 as SGHRS and CDR2 as YFSETQ. CDR3 length equals 15 residues. CDR3 protein: CASSPGTGERGEQYV. The CDR3 bases are TGCGCCAGCAGCCCGGGGACAGGGGAAAGAGGCGAGCAGTACGTC.

J is TRBJ2-2 and V is TRBV7-8; 7 nucleotides match TRBD2. CDR3 length: 17 residues. The V gene end was trimmed by 5 bases and the J gene end by 0 bases; junction bases not matched to a gene: 9. CDR1 SGHVS and CDR2 FQNEAQ come from the germline V gene. This chain's CDR3 is CASSARRLAANTGELFF. In DNA form, the CDR3 reads TGTGCCAGCAGCGCTAGGAGGCTAGCGGCGAACACCGGGGAGCTGTTTTTT.

This clone showed up many times. The chain is built from TRBV30 and TRBJ2-7; weak D call: TRBD1 (5 bases). Germline-derived CDR1 and CDR2 are GTSNPN and SVGIG (reference sequence). V lost 3 bases, J lost 4 bases, and 10 bases lay in between. CDR3 size: 12 residues. The CDR3 DNA sequence: TGTGCCTGGAGCCCCCAGGGATACGAGCAGTACTTC. This translates into CAWSPQGYEQYF.

This clone has a handful of counts. A read error may be the cause here, since a much bigger clone is one base away. The same CDR3 also results from other DNA sequences found in this sample. The chain uses TRBV5-1 and TRBJ2-5, with no clear D. Germline loops: CDR1 SGHRS, CDR2 YFSETQ. The CDR3 contains 11 residues. V lost 1 base and J 4 bases, leaving 2 bases between the germline ends. CDR3 loop: CASSLRETQYF. CDR3 nucleotides: TGCGCCAGCAGCTTGCGAGAGACCCAGTACTTC. Based on the CDR3 plus reference TRBV5-1 and TRBJ2-5, the full variable domain is KAGVTQTPRYLIKTRGQQVTLSCSPISGHRSVSWYQQTPGQGLQFLFEYFSETQRNKGNFPGRFSGRQFSNSRSEMNVSTLELGDSALYLCASSLRETQYFGPGTRLLVL.

Only a few counts were recorded for this clone. J is TRBJ2-3 and V is TRBV4-1, with D tentatively TRBD1 (5 bases). The CDR3 totals 15 residues. Germline V gene data show CDR1 as MGHRA and CDR2 as YSYEKL. The V gene lost 4 bases and the J gene lost 0 bases, with 11 bases spanning the gap. CDR3 sequence (DNA): TGCGCCAGCAGCCCCCAGGGCTCTAGCACAGATACGCAGTATTTT. Protein sequence: CASSPQGSSTDTQYF.

The V gene is TRBV7-2, the J gene TRBJ2-7; D perhaps matches TRBD1 (6 bases). V lost 5 bases and J 6 bases, leaving 14 bases between the germline ends. The CDR3 is 13 amino acids. Germline CDR1 SGHTA, CDR2 FQGNSA. The CDR3 DNA reads as TGTGCCAGCAGCCAGCAACAGGGTAGCGAGCAGTACGTC. Translating gives CASSQQQGSEQYV.

A few counts support this clone. J is TRBJ2-2 and V is TRBV19; 8 bases line up with TRBD1. This CDR3 is 18 amino acids long. V was pared by 5 bases and J by 3 bases, with 14 bases of the junction left unmatched. From germline, CDR1 is LNHDA and CDR2 SQIVND (reference sequence). The CDR3 DNA sequence: TGTGCCAGTAGTCCTCGGACAGGGACGCACCCCTACACCGGGGAGCTGTTTTTT. Residues: CASSPRTGTHPYTGELFF.

This clone was detected only a few times. The sample holds other DNA sequences that translate to the same CDR3. The J gene is TRBJ2-1, the V gene TRBV7-2; 8 nucleotides align to TRBD2. V gave up 1 base and J gave up 4 bases; unmatched junction bases: 6. Germline CDR1 SGHTA, CDR2 FQGNSA. This CDR3 is built from 16 residues. The CDR3 protein is CASSLVGAGVYNEQFF. The CDR3 coding sequence is TGTGCCAGCAGCTTAGTAGGAGCGGGGGTATACAATGAGCAGTTCTTC.

This clone was seen a few times. V is TRBV30 and J is TRBJ2-2; 8 nucleotides align to TRBD2. CDR1 GTSNPN and CDR2 SVGIG come from the germline V gene (reference sequence). The CDR3 extends over 16 amino acids. The ends lost 0 bases at V and 2 bases at J; junction bases unmatched: 5. CDR3 region: CAWSVLAGLNTGELFF. DNA for the CDR3: TGTGCCTGGAGTGTTTTAGCGGGATTAAACACCGGGGAGCTGTTTTTT.

CDR3 sequence (DNA): TGTGCCAGCAGTGTCCGGGAGGGCATACGAGCTTTCTTT. Amino acids: CASSVREGIRAFF. V and J are TRBV25-1 and TRBJ1-1; unclear D gene. The V end was cut by 4 bases, the J end by 10 bases, with 16 bases between. This CDR3 is 13 amino acids long. The germline V gene has CDR1 MGHDK and CDR2 SYGVNS.

The sample holds a few counts of this clone. The rearrangement uses TRBV7-2 and TRBJ1-5; 8 nucleotides match TRBD1. The CDR3 runs to 15 residues. Germline V gives CDR1 SGHTA, CDR2 FQGNSA. After removal of 5 bases from V and 1 base from J, the junction contained 4 bases not matched to a gene. The CDR3 protein is CASSPRTGSNQPQHF. The CDR3 region has the DNA TGTGCCAGCAGCCCAAGGACAGGGAGCAATCAGCCCCAGCATTTT.

This clone has more than one count but fewer than ten. The chain joins TRBV19 to TRBJ1-6, with a possible D match to TRBD1 (5 bases). The CDR3 runs 15 residues. Germline loops: CDR1 LNHDA, CDR2 SQIVND (reference sequence). Trimming took 7 bases from V and 7 from J, leaving 17 bases between them. As DNA, the CDR3 is TGTGCCAGTACCCCTCCGGGACGGAAAAATTCACCCCTCCACTTT. Protein: CASTPPGRKNSPLHF.

The J gene is TRBJ2-5, the V gene TRBV6-1, with D perhaps TRBD1 (5 bases). This CDR3 contains 13 residues. Germline V gene lookup returns CDR1 MNHNS and CDR2 SASEGT. The V and J ends lost 6 bases and 5 bases respectively, with 13 bases between them. The CDR3 region has the DNA TGTGCCAGCAGCCCCCGGACATCCGAGACCCAGTACTTC. Protein sequence: CASSPRTSETQYF.

In its sample, this clone was seen a few times. The chain recombines TRBV30 with TRBJ1-2; TRBD1 matches at 7 bases. There are 12 residues in the CDR3. Germline assignment: CDR1 GTSNPN and CDR2 SVGIG (reference sequence). Losses at the gene ends were 8 bases for V and 7 bases for J; bases not matched to a gene: 10. The CDR3 region is CAGRVRGSGYTF. The CDR3 DNA sequence: TGTGCCGGAAGGGTCAGGGGGTCTGGCTACACCTTC.

This chain connects TRBV29-1 to TRBJ2-4; no firm D call. The ends were cut back, 4 bases at V and 5 bases at J, with 9 bases in the middle. Germline values: CDR1 SQVTM, CDR2 ANQGSEA. The CDR3 covers 12 residues. CDR3 sequence: CSVAQQENIQYF. DNA of the CDR3: TGCAGCGTTGCACAGCAGGAAAACATTCAGTACTTC.

The chain is built from TRBV14 and TRBJ2-7; the D gene is possibly TRBD1 (6 bases). The length of the CDR3 is 13 residues. Germline V lookup: CDR1 SGHDN, CDR2 FVKESK. The V end lost 3 bases, the J end lost 6 bases, and 12 bases lay between the germline ends. The DNA of the CDR3 is TGTGCCAGCAGCCAGTACAGGGAATCCGAGCAGTACGTC. It translates to CASSQYRESEQYV.

The rearrangement links TRBV28 to TRBJ2-1; D possibly corresponds to TRBD2 (6 bases). The CDR3 length is 14 residues. Trimming cost V 1 base and J 7 bases, with 11 bases left between them. Germline values: CDR1 MDHEN, CDR2 SYDVKM. The CDR3, as DNA: TGTGCCAGCAGTTTATTCGGGGGTTGGAATGAGCAGTTCTTC. Translation: CASSLFGGWNEQFF. Full variable domain (remainder filled in from reference TRBV28 and TRBJ2-1): DVKVTQSSRYLVKRTGEKVFLECVQDMDHENMFWYRQDPGLGLRLIYFSYDVKMKEKGDIPEGYSVSREKKERFSLILESASTNQTSMYLCASSLFGGWNEQFFGPGTRLTVL.

The table lists this clone with a few counts. The J gene is TRBJ2-1, the V gene TRBV14; 8 positions agree with TRBD1. CDR3 size: 16 residues. Looked up from germline, CDR1 is SGHDN and CDR2 is FVKESK. V dropped 2 bases and J dropped 2; count of bases not matched to a gene: 5. The CDR3 DNA reads TGTGCCAGCAGCCAACTAGGACAGGGACCCTACAATGAGCAGTTCTTC. This encodes CASSQLGQGPYNEQFF.

This chain uses TRBV4-3 with TRBJ2-7; 8 bases line up with TRBD2. Trimming removed 0 bases from V and 2 bases from J; junction bases left unmatched: 3. This CDR3 comprises 15 residues. Germline V lookup: CDR1 LGHNA, CDR2 YSLEER. Here the CDR3 reads CASSQETGGPYEQYF. The CDR3 nucleotides are TGCGCCAGCAGCCAAGAGACGGGAGGGCCCTACGAGCAGTACTTC.

The table lists this clone with a few counts. The chain combines TRBV4-2 with TRBJ2-3; no definite D call. The germline CDR1 and CDR2 sequences are LGHNA and YNFKEQ. The CDR3 length is 14 residues. V was shortened by 4 bases and J by 4 bases, with 12 bases between the two germline ends. DNA of the CDR3: TGTGCCAGCAGCCCCCGGGCCCAGTCAGATACGCAGTATTTT. This gives the protein CASSPRAQSDTQYF.

This clone occurred a few times. V and J are TRBV19 and TRBJ2-2; 11 bases fit TRBD2. V shed 7 bases, J shed 0 bases, and the junction held 7 bases outside the gene matches. This CDR3 is 17 amino acids long. The germline V gene has CDR1 LNHDA and CDR2 SQIVND (reference sequence). The DNA for the CDR3 is TGTGCCAGTAAGAGACTAGCGGGATCAGCGAACACCGGGGAGCTGTTTTTT. Encoded protein: CASKRLAGSANTGELFF.